The 10 T cell receptor beta chains in this list originate from one sample, sequenced in a study of T cell responses to AZD1222 COVID-19 vaccine. Libraries were prepared by immunoSEQ multiplex PCR; TCRdb keeps only in-frame clonotypes and omits some of them. The profile covers 75,000 to 100,000 clones, with about 89% appearing a single time and 1.5% to 2% taken by the ten largest. The sample in question was peripheral blood, obtained on day 0 of AZD1222 vaccination. These receptors originate from an adult in good health.

The rearrangement links TRBV6-5 to TRBJ2-2; D is undetermined. There are 13 residues in the CDR3. V shed 10 bases and J shed 4 bases, with 13 bases lying between them. Germline V gene data show CDR1 as MNHEY and CDR2 as SVGAGI. CDR3 nucleotides: TGTGCCACCTATTTATGGCTCACCGGGGAGCTGTTTTTT. Its translation is CATYLWLTGELFF.

This clone was picked up a small number of times. The chain uses TRBV7-2 and TRBJ1-5; no firm D call. The CDR3 is 13 amino acids. Trimming cost V 7 bases and J 0 bases, with 7 bases left between them. Germline assignment: CDR1 SGHTA and CDR2 FQGNSA. The CDR3 protein is CASTLDSNQPQHF. The CDR3 DNA reads as TGTGCCAGCACCCTTGATAGCAATCAGCCCCAGCATTTT.

This chain joins TRBV5-1 and TRBJ1-3, with D hard to call. From germline, CDR1 is SGHRS and CDR2 YFSETQ. The ends were cut back, 0 bases at V and 0 bases at J, with 7 bases in the middle. The CDR3 runs 15 residues. The DNA for the CDR3 is TGCGCCAGCAGCTTGGGGGCCTCCTCTGGAAACACCATATATTTT. This encodes CASSLGASSGNTIYF.

The V and J genes are TRBV5-6 and TRBJ1-4, with D possibly TRBD1 on 6 matching bases. Germline CDR1 SGHDT, CDR2 YYEEEE. Trimming took 2 bases from V and 5 from J, leaving 16 bases between them. The CDR3 has 16 residues. CDR3 loop: CASSFGRGQGNEKLFF. Written as DNA, the CDR3 is TGTGCCAGCAGCTTCGGTAGGGGACAAGGGAATGAAAAACTGTTTTTT.

The chain recombines TRBV7-2 with TRBJ2-1, with TRBD1 matching over 8 bases. CDR3 size: 15 residues. Losses at the gene ends were 5 bases for V and 9 bases for J; bases not matched to a gene: 12. The germline V gene has CDR1 SGHTA and CDR2 FQGNSA. CDR3 sequence (DNA): TGTGCCAGCAGCCGGCTGAGGACAGGGAAGGCTGAGCAGTTCTTC. This encodes CASSRLRTGKAEQFF.

The chain recombines TRBV23-1 with TRBJ1-2; D gene unclear. TRBV23-1 is an ORF; its function is uncertain. V lost 0 bases, J lost 6 bases, and 17 bases lay in between. This CDR3 region has 16 residues. CDR3 DNA: TGCGCCAGCAGTCAATCGGAGACACCTTTATTGGATGGCTACACCTTC. Encoded protein: CASSQSETPLLDGYTF.

The chain carries TRBV6-5 and TRBJ1-2; 8 positions match TRBD1. CDR1 MNHEY and CDR2 SVGAGI come from the germline V gene. The length of the CDR3 is 13 residues. V trimming: 6 bases; J trimming: 5 bases; junction bases outside the gene matches: 5. CDR3 sequence: CASRPGQVYGYTF. The DNA for the CDR3 is TGTGCCAGCAGACCGGGACAGGTATATGGCTACACCTTC.

This clone was detected only once. The gene calls are TRBV12-5 and TRBJ1-2, with 12 bases that match TRBD1. V shed 4 bases and J 3 bases; nucleotides not matched to a gene: 9. This CDR3 has 17 amino acids. CDR1 LGHNT and CDR2 FRNRAP come from the germline V gene. CDR3 region: CASGSFTGTGGDYGYTF. In DNA form, the CDR3 reads TGTGCTAGTGGTTCCTTCACCGGGACAGGGGGCGACTATGGCTACACCTTC.

V gene TRBV24-1 combines with J gene TRBJ1-5; D remains ambiguous. CDR1 is KGHDR, CDR2 SFDVKD, per germline. Trimming stripped 4 bases from V and 7 bases from J, with 19 bases between. The CDR3 runs to 16 residues. CDR3 sequence: CATSDPGSPMGQPQHF. The CDR3 nucleotides are TGTGCCACCAGTGACCCGGGATCCCCGATGGGACAGCCCCAGCATTTT.

The chain is built from TRBV3-1 (or the pseudogene TRBV3-2) and TRBJ2-5; tentative D call: TRBD2 (5 bases). CDR1 and CDR2 (germline): LGHDT, YNNKEL (reference sequence). V was trimmed by 1 base and J by 4 bases, leaving 10 bases between them. The CDR3 loop spans 14 amino acids. The CDR3 protein is CASSQGTGSETQYF. CDR3 DNA: TGTGCCAGCAGCCAAGGGACTGGCTCAGAGACCCAGTACTTC.